These T cell receptor beta chains were read from a single sample in a study of T cells in Graves' hyperthyroidism and ophthalmopathy. TCRdb processed the multiplex PCR reads anew with MiXCR; each CDR3 protein has one entry. Seen here are hundreds of thousands of distinct CDR3 sequences, 20% to 30% observed once, and the top ten hold 73%. The specimen was blood. Source of these receptors: a man aged 45-65 years with Graves' hyperthyroidism. The CDR3 runs from the conserved cysteine through the conserved F or W. A D gene is named only where the DNA matches it firmly. Some rows mark clone size as missing; the rest say once, few, many or name a class of expanded clone.

len	abundance	v_gene	d_gene	j_gene	CDR3aa	CDR3nt
13	NA	TRBV3-1	NA	TRBJ1-5	CASSQDIANPQHF	TGTGCCAGCAGCCAAGATATAGCGAACCCCCAGCATTTT
16	NA	TRBV18	TRBD1	TRBJ2-1	CASSPSNTGQNNEQFF	TGTGCCAGCTCACCATCTAATACGGGACAGAACAATGAGCAGTTCTTC
13	few	TRBV12-3/TRBV12-4	NA	TRBJ2-3	CASSPEVTDTQYF	TGTGCCAGCAGTCCAGAAGTCACAGATACGCAGTATTTT
18	many	TRBV28	TRBD2	TRBJ2-7	CASMSSGLAGERLHEQYF	TGTGCCAGCATGTCCTCGGGACTAGCGGGAGAACGTCTGCACGAGCAGTACTTC
13	few	TRBV30	NA	TRBJ2-1	CAWRFGLSREQFF	TGTGCCTGGAGGTTCGGACTGTCGCGGGAGCAGTTCTTC
16	NA	TRBV2	NA	TRBJ2-1	CASSEWATVSYNEQFF	TGTGCCAGCAGTGAATGGGCTACCGTCTCCTACAATGAGCAGTTCTTC
15	many	TRBV12-3/TRBV12-4	NA	TRBJ1-2	CASSLGAQARGGYTF	TGTGCCAGCAGTTTAGGAGCACAGGCCCGCGGTGGCTACACCTTC
16	NA	TRBV5-5	TRBD1	TRBJ2-7	CASSITPGQPSYEQYF	TGTGCCAGCAGCATAACCCCGGGACAGCCCTCCTACGAGCAGTACTTC
15	many	TRBV11-3	NA	TRBJ2-3	CASSLVGSTADTQYF	TGTGCCAGCAGCTTAGTCGGGAGTACCGCAGATACGCAGTATTTT
13	few	TRBV2	TRBD2	TRBJ2-3	CASSESGGDTQYF	TGTGCCAGCAGTGAAAGCGGGGGAGATACGCAGTATTTT
15	many	TRBV6-1	NA	TRBJ2-7	CASSEGGWSSYEQYF	TGTGCCAGCAGTGAAGGAGGTTGGAGCTCCTACGAGCAGTACTTC
14	few	TRBV9	NA	TRBJ2-7	CASSVDWGSYEQYF	TGTGCCAGCAGCGTGGACTGGGGCTCCTACGAGCAGTACTTC
16	few	TRBV5-6	TRBD2	TRBJ2-1	CASSTGLAANNNEQFF	TGTGCCAGCAGCACGGGACTAGCGGCAAACAACAATGAGCAGTTCTTC
17	NA	TRBV5-1	NA	TRBJ2-1	CASSPTGAVKSYNEQFF	TGCGCCAGCAGCCCGACTGGAGCGGTGAAGTCCTACAATGAGCAGTTCTTC
14	NA	TRBV6-1	NA	TRBJ2-1	CASTTLADYNEQFF	TGTGCCAGCACCACTTTAGCGGATTACAATGAGCAGTTCTTC
13	many	TRBV3-1	NA	TRBJ1-1	CASSQTTTTEAFF	TGTGCCAGCAGCCAAACGACAACCACTGAAGCTTTCTTT